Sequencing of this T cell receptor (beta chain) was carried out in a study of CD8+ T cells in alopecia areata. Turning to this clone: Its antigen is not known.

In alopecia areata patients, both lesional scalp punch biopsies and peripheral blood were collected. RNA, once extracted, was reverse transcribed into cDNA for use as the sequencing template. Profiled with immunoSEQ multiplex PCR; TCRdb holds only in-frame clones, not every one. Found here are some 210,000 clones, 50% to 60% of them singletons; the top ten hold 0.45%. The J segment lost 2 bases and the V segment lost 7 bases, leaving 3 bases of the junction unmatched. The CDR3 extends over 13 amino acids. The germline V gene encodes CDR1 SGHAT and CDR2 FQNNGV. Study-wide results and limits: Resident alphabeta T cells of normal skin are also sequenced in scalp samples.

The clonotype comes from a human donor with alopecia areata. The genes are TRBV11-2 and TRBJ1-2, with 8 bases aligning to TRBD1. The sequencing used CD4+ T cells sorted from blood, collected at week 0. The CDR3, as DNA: TGTGCCAGCACCCGGACAGGGAACTATGGCTACACCTTC. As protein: CASTRTGNYGYTF.